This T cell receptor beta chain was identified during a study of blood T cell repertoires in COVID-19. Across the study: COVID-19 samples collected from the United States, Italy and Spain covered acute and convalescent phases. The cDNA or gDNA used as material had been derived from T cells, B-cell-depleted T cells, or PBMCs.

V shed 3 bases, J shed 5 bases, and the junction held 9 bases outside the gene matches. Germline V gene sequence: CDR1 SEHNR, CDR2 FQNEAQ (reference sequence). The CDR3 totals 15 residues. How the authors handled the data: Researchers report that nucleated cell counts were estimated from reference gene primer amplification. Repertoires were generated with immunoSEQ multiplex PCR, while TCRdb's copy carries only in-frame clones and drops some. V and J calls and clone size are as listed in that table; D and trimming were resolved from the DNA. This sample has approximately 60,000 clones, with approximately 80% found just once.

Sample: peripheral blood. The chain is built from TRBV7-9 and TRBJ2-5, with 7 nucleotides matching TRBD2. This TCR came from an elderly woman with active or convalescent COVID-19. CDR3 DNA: TGTGCCAGCAGCTTCATGCTCGGGGGAGGGGAGACCCAGTACTTC. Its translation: CASSFMLGGGETQYF.